This T cell receptor (beta chain) was profiled in a study of CD8 T cells in Susac syndrome. RNA in amounts of roughly 0.5 to 1 ug was reverse transcribed with random hexamers. TCRdb re-analysed the immunoSEQ multiplex PCR reads in MiXCR, keeping a single row per CDR3 protein. Of under 250,000 distinct CDR3 sequences listed, about 94% are singletons. There are 16 residues in the CDR3. V was cut by 0 bases and J by 2 bases, with 14 bases left in between. Looked up from germline, CDR1 is LGHNA and CDR2 is YNFKEQ. TCR beta sequencing covered blood CD8+ and CD4+ T cells. The specimen was CD4+ T cells from PBMCs. The J gene is TRBJ2-7, the V gene TRBV4-2; D gene uncertain. The clonotype comes from a human donor with Susac syndrome. Here the CDR3 reads CASSQEVLSGPYEQYF. The CDR3, as DNA: TGTGCCAGCAGCCAAGAAGTTCTGTCAGGACCCTACGAGCAGTACTTC.